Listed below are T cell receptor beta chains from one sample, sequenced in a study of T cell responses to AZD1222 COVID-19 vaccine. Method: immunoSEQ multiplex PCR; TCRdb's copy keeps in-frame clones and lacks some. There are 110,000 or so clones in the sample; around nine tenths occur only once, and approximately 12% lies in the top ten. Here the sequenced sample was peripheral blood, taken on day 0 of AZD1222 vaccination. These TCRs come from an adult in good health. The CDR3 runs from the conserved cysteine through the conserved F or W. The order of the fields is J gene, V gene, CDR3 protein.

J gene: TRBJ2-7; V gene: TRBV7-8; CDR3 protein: CASSIGQASYEQYF
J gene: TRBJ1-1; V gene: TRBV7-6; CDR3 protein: CASSPGGTEAFF
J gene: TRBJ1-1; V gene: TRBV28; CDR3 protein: CASSFVNRGSTEAFF
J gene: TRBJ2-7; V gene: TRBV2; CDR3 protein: CASNLPGVGEQYF
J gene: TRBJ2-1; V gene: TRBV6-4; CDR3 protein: CASSPGTGGNEQFF
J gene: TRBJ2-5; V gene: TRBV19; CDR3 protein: CASTRQGMGETQYF
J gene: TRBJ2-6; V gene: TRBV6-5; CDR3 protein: CAALRTGANVLTF
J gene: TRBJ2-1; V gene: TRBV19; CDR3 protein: CASRGQGARNEQFF
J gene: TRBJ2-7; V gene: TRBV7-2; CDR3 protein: CASSQFPGLAAEQYF
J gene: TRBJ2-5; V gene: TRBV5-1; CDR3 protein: CASIDGTGNQETQYF
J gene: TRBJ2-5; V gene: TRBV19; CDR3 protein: CASSKPGLGSETQYF
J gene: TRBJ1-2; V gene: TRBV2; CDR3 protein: CASSEFPSNYGYTF
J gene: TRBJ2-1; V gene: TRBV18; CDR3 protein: CASSPGRIGKNEQFF
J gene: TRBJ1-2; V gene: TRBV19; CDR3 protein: CASRSFGQGDYGYTF
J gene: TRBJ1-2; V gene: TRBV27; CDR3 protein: CASRASAGGVYGYTF
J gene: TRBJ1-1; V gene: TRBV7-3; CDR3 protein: CASSFGWGEAFF
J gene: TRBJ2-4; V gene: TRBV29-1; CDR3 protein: CSVEGLGGKNIQYF
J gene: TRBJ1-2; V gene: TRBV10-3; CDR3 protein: CATRGQLPGYTF
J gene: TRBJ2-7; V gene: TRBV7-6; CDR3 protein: CASSPRQVYEQYF
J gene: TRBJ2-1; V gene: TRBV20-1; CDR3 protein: CSASFTRAGEQFF
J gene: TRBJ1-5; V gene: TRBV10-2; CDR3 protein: CAGGTGTQPQHF
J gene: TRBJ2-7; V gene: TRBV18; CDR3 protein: CASSPIPTGGNYEQYF
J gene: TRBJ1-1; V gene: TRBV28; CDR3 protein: CASSLAGLSTEAFF
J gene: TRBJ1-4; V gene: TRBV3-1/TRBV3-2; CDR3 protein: CASSQEAGGIEKLFF
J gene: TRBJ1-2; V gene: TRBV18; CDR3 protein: CASSPPDFGGYTF
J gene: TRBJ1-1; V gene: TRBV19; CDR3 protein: CASSIAAESTEAFF
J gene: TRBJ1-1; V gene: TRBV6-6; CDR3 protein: CASSRPGTGGANSEAFF
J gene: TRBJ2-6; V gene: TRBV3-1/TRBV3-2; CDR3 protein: CASSQETKCGGSSSGANVLTF
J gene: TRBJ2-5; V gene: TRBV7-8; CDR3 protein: CASSLDRGLETQYF
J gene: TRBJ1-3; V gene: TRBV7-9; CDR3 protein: CASSLLGSGNTIYF
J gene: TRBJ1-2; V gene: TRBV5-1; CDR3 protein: CASSFESDRTQGGYTF
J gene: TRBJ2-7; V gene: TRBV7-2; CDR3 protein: CASSLYGPSSYEQYF
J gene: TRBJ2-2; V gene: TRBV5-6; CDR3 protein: CASSLSPDTGELFF
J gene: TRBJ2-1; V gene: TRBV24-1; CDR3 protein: CATSGNSGRGNEQFF
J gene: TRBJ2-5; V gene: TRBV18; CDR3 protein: CASSPLAGETQYF
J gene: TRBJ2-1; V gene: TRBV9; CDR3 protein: CASSVGGVPSGEQFF
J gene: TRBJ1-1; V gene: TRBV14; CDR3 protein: CASSQRGFPNTEAFF
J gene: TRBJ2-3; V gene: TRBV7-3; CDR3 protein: CASSPQGAADTQYF
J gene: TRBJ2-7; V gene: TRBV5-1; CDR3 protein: CASSLESGSGEQYF
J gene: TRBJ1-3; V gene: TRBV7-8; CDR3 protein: CASSLDTFSGNTIYF
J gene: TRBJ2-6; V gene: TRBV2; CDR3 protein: CASTLGANVLTF
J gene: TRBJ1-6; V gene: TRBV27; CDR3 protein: CASSLRVTEDSPLHF
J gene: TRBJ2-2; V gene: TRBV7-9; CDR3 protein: CASSLAGERLYTGELFF
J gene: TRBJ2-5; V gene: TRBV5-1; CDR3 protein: CASSPVGKETQYF
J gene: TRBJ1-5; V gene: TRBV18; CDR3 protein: CASSPARAGAKLYSNQPQHF
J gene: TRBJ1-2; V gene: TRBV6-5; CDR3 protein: CATKEEGDYGYTF
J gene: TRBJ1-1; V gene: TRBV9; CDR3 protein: CASSRRAATEAFF
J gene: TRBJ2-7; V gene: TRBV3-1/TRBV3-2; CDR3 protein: CASSQDRDLVHYEQYF
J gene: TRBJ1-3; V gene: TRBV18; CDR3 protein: CASSFTGTGGGGNTIYF